What follows are 7 T cell receptor beta chains derived from one specimen sequenced in a study of blood T cell repertoires in COVID-19. Sequenced by immunoSEQ multiplex PCR; TCRdb stores in-frame clones only, minus some. The sample has 250,000 to 300,000 clones, about 80% seen once. The material sequenced was PBMCs or T cells enriched from blood (not recorded which). Every receptor here comes from a man aged 45 to 65 who had recovered from COVID-19.

The chain recombines TRBV25-1 with TRBJ2-5; 9 bases are a match to TRBD1. Trimming removed 3 bases from V and 5 bases from J; junction bases left unmatched: 7. CDR3 size: 15 residues. Germline V gene sequence: CDR1 MGHDK, CDR2 SYGVNS. As DNA, the CDR3 is TGTGCCAGCAGTGACGGGGACAGGGTTTTGGAGACCCAGTACTTC. Residues: CASSDGDRVLETQYF.

The rearrangement joins TRBV9 to TRBJ2-7, with 9 nucleotides matching TRBD1. Germline-derived CDR1 and CDR2 are SGDLS and YYNGEE. The CDR3 is made up of 16 amino acids. V shed 0 bases, J shed 7 bases, and the junction held 11 bases outside the gene matches. The CDR3 DNA sequence: TGTGCCAGCAGCGTAGGACTAGGACAGGGGTTGCGGGAGCAGTACTTC. It is translated as CASSVGLGQGLREQYF.

As concerns this clone: The junction and the germline gene differ at one end; a read error may be behind it. The chain uses TRBV7-7 and TRBJ1-3; 7 bases line up with TRBD1. This CDR3 region has 16 residues. Germline CDR1 is SSHAT and CDR2 is FNYEAQ (reference sequence). CDR3 coding DNA: TGTGCTAGCAGCGCGGAGACAGGGCAACCTGGAAACACCATATATTTT. It yields the protein CASSAETGQPGNTIYF.

V gene TRBV6-5 combines with J gene TRBJ1-6; TRBD1 might be the D (5 bases). CDR1 and CDR2 from the germline V gene are MNHEY and SVGAGI. The CDR3 spans 16 residues. V dropped 4 bases and J dropped 5 bases, with 15 bases sitting between them. CDR3 coding DNA: TGTGCCAGCAGTTTATCAGGGCGGTCGGATAATTCACCCCTCCACTTT. It yields the protein CASSLSGRSDNSPLHF.

This clone appeared a few times. CDR3 nucleotide sequence: TGCGCCAGCCAAGCCGGCACTGAAGCTTTCTTT. Protein product: CASQAGTEAFF. The chain couples TRBV5-1 to TRBJ1-1; D gene unclear. Germline assignment: CDR1 SGHRS and CDR2 YFSETQ. V dropped 7 bases and J dropped 4 bases, with 8 bases sitting between them. CDR3 length: 11 residues.

This rearrangement joins TRBV21-1 to TRBJ1-1; the D call TRBD1 from the table was never checked on the DNA. TRBV21-1 is a pseudogene. The length of the CDR3 is 16 residues. CDR3 DNA sequence: TGTGCCAGCAGCAATGGGGACAGGGGGGAAAACACTGAAGCTTTCTTT. It specifies CASSNGDRGENTEAFF.

With regard to this clone: The same CDR3 also results from other DNA sequences found in this sample. V gene TRBV19 combines with J gene TRBJ1-5; 8 nucleotides agree with TRBD1. The trim removed 2 bases at V and 7 bases at J, leaving 10 bases unmatched. Germline loops: CDR1 LNHDA, CDR2 SQIVND (reference sequence). The CDR3 is 16 residues long. The CDR3 loop reads CASSIPPGQGGQPQHF. CDR3 DNA: TGTGCCAGTAGTATACCCCCTGGACAGGGCGGGCAGCCCCAGCATTTT. Full variable domain (missing parts from reference TRBV19 and TRBJ1-5): DGGITQSPKYLFRKEGQNVTLSCEQNLNHDAMYWYRQDPGQGLRLIYYSQIVNDFQKGDIAEGYSVSREKKESFPLTVTSAQKNPTAFYLCASSIPPGQGGQPQHFGDGTRLSIL.